These T cell receptor beta chains were read from a single sample in a study of immune characterization of retroperitoneal liposarcoma. TCRdb passed the PCR reads through MiXCR, listing each CDR3 protein once. The data hold under 6,000 distinct CDR3 sequences, with less than 35% observed a single time. Sequencing input: tumor tissue. The receptors originated from a female donor with retroperitoneal liposarcoma. The CDR3 runs from the conserved cysteine through the conserved F or W. The order of the fields is V gene, D gene, clone size, J gene, CDR3 DNA, CDR3 protein. A D gene is named only where the DNA matches it firmly. Where a row states a size, it is once, few, many or the class of an expanded clone; other rows omit it.

v_call: TRBV18
d_call: .
clone_size: .
j_call: TRBJ2-2
cdr3_nt: TGTGCCAGCTCATCACTATCGACAGGCCTTACCGGGGAGCTGTTTTTT
cdr3_aa: CASSSLSTGLTGELFF

v_call: TRBV6-5
d_call: TRBD2
clone_size: few
j_call: TRBJ2-5
cdr3_nt: TGTGCCAGCAGTTACGAGCGGGAGACTGAGCAGTACTTC
cdr3_aa: CASSYERETEQYF

v_call: TRBV27
d_call: TRBD1
clone_size: many
j_call: TRBJ1-2
cdr3_nt: TGTGCCAGCAGTTTCAGTCGGGACAGGAGTAACTATGGCTACACCTTC
cdr3_aa: CASSFSRDRSNYGYTF

v_call: TRBV6-1
d_call: TRBD1
clone_size: .
j_call: TRBJ2-1
cdr3_nt: TGTGCCAGCAGACCGGGACAGAGTGCCAATGAGCAGTTCTTC
cdr3_aa: CASRPGQSANEQFF

v_call: TRBV6-1
d_call: .
clone_size: medium-sized
j_call: TRBJ1-4
cdr3_nt: TGTGCCAGCAGTGAAGAGTCTGGCTTCAAGAATGAAAAACTGTTTTTT
cdr3_aa: CASSEESGFKNEKLFF

v_call: TRBV4-1
d_call: .
clone_size: once
j_call: TRBJ2-2
cdr3_nt: TGCGCCAGCAGCCAGCGGGGTGTGGGGGAGCTGTTTTTT
cdr3_aa: CASSQRGVGELFF

v_call: TRBV6-1
d_call: .
clone_size: .
j_call: TRBJ2-4
cdr3_nt: TGTGCCAGCAGTGAAGTTAACATTCAGTACTTC
cdr3_aa: CASSEVNIQYF

v_call: TRBV6-5
d_call: .
clone_size: .
j_call: TRBJ2-1
cdr3_nt: TGTGCCAGCAGTTACTCGATTATCTACTCCTACAATGAGCAGTTCTTC
cdr3_aa: CASSYSIIYSYNEQFF

v_call: TRBV7-2
d_call: TRBD2
clone_size: .
j_call: TRBJ2-7
cdr3_nt: TGTGCCAGCAGCTTATCCAGCGGGGGGGCCTACGAGCAGTACTTC
cdr3_aa: CASSLSSGGAYEQYF

v_call: TRBV7-6
d_call: .
clone_size: few
j_call: TRBJ2-7
cdr3_nt: TGTGCCAGCAGCTTTGGGCTGTCCCTAGACGAGCAGTACTTC
cdr3_aa: CASSFGLSLDEQYF

v_call: TRBV5-1
d_call: .
clone_size: few
j_call: TRBJ2-7
cdr3_nt: TGCGCCAGCGGGACTCAACCTGGCGGCGAGCAGTACTTC
cdr3_aa: CASGTQPGGEQYF

v_call: TRBV7-8
d_call: .
clone_size: many
j_call: TRBJ2-1
cdr3_nt: TGTGCCAGCGCGTTGACTAGGACCTACAATGAGCAGTTCTTC
cdr3_aa: CASALTRTYNEQFF

v_call: TRBV11-1
d_call: TRBD2
clone_size: .
j_call: TRBJ2-1
cdr3_nt: TGTGCCAGCAGGGCGACTGCTAGCGGGAGCTATGAGCAGTTCTTC
cdr3_aa: CASRATASGSYEQFF